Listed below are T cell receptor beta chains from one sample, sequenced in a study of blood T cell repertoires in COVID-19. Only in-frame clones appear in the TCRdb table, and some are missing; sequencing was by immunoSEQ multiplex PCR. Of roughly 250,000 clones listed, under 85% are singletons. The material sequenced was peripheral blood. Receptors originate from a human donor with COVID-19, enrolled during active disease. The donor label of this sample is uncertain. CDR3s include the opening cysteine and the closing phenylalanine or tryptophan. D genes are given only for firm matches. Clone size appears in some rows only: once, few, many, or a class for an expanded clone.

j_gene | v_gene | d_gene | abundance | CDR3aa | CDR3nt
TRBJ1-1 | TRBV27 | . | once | CASSPGKAEAFF | TGTGCCAGCAGTCCAGGGAAGGCCGAAGCTTTCTTT
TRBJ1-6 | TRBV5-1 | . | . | CASSPRDTRSPLHF | TGCGCCAGCAGCCCCCGGGACACCCGCTCACCCCTCCACTTT
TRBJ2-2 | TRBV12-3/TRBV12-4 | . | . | CATSGAGELFF | TGTGCCACCTCCGGGGCCGGGGAGCTGTTTTTT
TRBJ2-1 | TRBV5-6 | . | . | CASSLVRQGGHNEQFF | TGTGCCAGCAGCTTGGTGCGGCAGGGGGGCCACAATGAGCAGTTCTTC
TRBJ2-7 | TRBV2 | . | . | CASSVEQDYEQYF | TGTGCCAGCAGTGTAGAACAGGACTACGAGCAGTACTTC
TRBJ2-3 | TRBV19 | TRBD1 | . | CASGFEGQGYF | TGTGCCAGTGGGTTCGAGGGACAGGGGTATTTT
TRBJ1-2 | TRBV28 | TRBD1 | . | CASSSGTGVDNYGYTF | TGTGCCAGCAGTTCCGGGACAGGGGTCGATAACTATGGCTACACCTTC
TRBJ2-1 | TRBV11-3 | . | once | CASSSFYHNEQFF | TGTGCCAGCAGTTCTTTCTACCACAATGAGCAGTTCTTC
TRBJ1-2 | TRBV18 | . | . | CASSPGLRRDYGYTF | TGTGCCAGCTCACCAGGTCTTCGGCGGGACTATGGCTACACCTTC
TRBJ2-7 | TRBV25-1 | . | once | CASSEFGGGGSYEQYF | TGTGCCAGCAGTGAATTCGGGGGTGGGGGTTCGTACGAGCAGTACTTC
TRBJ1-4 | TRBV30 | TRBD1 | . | CAWAEGQGGQGEKLFF | TGTGCCTGGGCTGAGGGACAGGGAGGTCAAGGTGAAAAACTGTTTTTT
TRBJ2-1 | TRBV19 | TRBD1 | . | CASWDRDRGGNEQFF | TGTGCCAGTTGGGACCGGGACAGGGGAGGTAATGAGCAGTTCTTC
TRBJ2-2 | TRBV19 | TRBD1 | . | CASRTGTGELFF | TGTGCCAGTAGGACAGGGACCGGGGAGCTGTTTTTT
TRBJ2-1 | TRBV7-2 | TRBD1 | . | CASSLDRGSSYNEQFF | TGTGCCAGCAGCTTAGACAGGGGCAGCTCCTACAATGAGCAGTTCTTC
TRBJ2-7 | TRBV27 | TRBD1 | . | CASSSIFRTGRYYYEQYF | TGTGCCAGCAGTTCCATCTTCCGGACAGGAAGATACTACTACGAGCAGTACTTC
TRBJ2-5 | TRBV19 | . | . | CASKGGGETQYF | TGTGCCAGTAAGGGGGGGGGAGAGACCCAGTACTTC
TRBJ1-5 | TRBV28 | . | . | CASSRGGSNQPQHF | TGTGCCAGCAGCCGGGGAGGTTCCAATCAGCCCCAGCATTTT
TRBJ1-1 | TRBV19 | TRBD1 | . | CASSPQTGGTEAFF | TGTGCCAGTAGCCCTCAGACAGGGGGGACTGAAGCTTTCTTT
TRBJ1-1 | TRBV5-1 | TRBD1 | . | CASSLPGTGGADTEAFF | TGCGCCAGCAGCTTGCCCGGGACAGGGGGCGCAGACACTGAAGCTTTCTTT
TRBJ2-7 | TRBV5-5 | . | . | CASSPWQTDYEQYF | TGTGCCAGCAGCCCGTGGCAGACAGATTACGAGCAGTACTTC
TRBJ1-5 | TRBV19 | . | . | CATLGGVGQPQHF | TGTGCCACTCTTGGGGGGGTAGGTCAGCCCCAGCATTTT
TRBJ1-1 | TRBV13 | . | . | CASSPSRDTEAFF | TGTGCCAGCAGCCCGTCACGGGACACTGAAGCTTTCTTT
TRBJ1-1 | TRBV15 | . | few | CATSMLQGGTEAFF | TGTGCCACCAGCATGCTCCAGGGAGGGACTGAAGCTTTCTTT
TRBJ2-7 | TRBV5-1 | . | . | CASSLEGRGEQYF | TGCGCCAGCAGCTTGGAAGGTCGGGGCGAGCAGTACTTC